These 27 T cell receptor beta chains came from one sample sequenced in a study of cytomegalovirus exposure and HLA in healthy donors. The study ran its PCR with 60 Vbeta and 13 Jbeta primers. The method was immunoSEQ multiplex PCR; TCRdb's version includes in-frame clones alone and lacks a portion of them. The table shows around 160,000 clones, with about 77% occurring only once. The sample taken for sequencing was PBMCs. These receptors all stem from a middle-aged woman in good health and CMV-seropositive.

The rearrangement links TRBV19 to TRBJ2-5; TRBD1 might be the D (5 bases). The ends were cut back, 5 bases at V and 2 bases at J, with 12 bases in the middle. This CDR3 contains 14 residues. Germline CDR1 LNHDA, CDR2 SQIVND (reference sequence). CDR3 protein: CASSFRVGQETQYF. The CDR3 nucleotides are TGTGCCAGTAGTTTCAGGGTAGGGCAAGAGACCCAGTACTTC.

CDR3 in amino acids: CASSLDRALNTEAFF. In DNA, the CDR3 is TGTGCCAGCAGCTTGGATAGAGCTTTGAACACTGAAGCTTTCTTT. The V call is TRBV5-8, the J call TRBJ1-1; D not certain. CDR1 and CDR2 from the germline V gene are SGHTS and YDEGEE. Between the trimmed V and J ends, which lost 0 bases and 0 bases, there was a span of 9 bases. The CDR3 consists of 15 residues.

The chain recombines TRBV5-4 with TRBJ1-2; no clear D gene. The CDR3 runs 14 residues. The germline gives CDR1 SGHNT, CDR2 YYREEE (reference sequence). Trimming removed 4 bases from V and 0 bases from J, with 10 bases in between. The CDR3 loop reads CASSAPGANYGYTF. The CDR3 coding sequence is TGTGCCAGCAGCGCCCCCGGAGCTAACTATGGCTACACCTTC.

The rearrangement uses TRBV10-2 and TRBJ2-3, with D tentatively TRBD1 (7 bases). V was shortened by 9 bases and J by 2 bases, with 18 bases between the two germline ends. The CDR3 is made up of 15 amino acids. From germline, CDR1 is WSHSY and CDR2 SAAADI. In nucleotides, the CDR3 is TGCGCCAGTGGAGGGGGCCGGTCCCTCACAGATACGCAGTATTTT. Protein sequence: CASGGGRSLTDTQYF.

V gene TRBV30 combines with J gene TRBJ2-7; TRBD2 might be the D (7 bases). V was trimmed by 7 bases and J by 2 bases, leaving 15 bases between them. From germline, CDR1 is GTSNPN and CDR2 SVGIG (reference sequence). This CDR3 is 13 amino acids long. CDR3 sequence reads: CASVGGETYEQYF. The CDR3, as DNA: TGTGCCTCTGTAGGGGGGGAAACCTACGAGCAGTACTTC. The full variable domain, in which reference TRBV30 and TRBJ2-7 provide the parts outside the CDR3, is SQTIHQWPATLVQPVGSPLSLECTVEGTSNPNLYWYRQAAGRGLQLLFYSVGIGQISSEVPQNLSASRPQDRQFILSSKKLLLSDSGFYLCASVGGETYEQYFGPGTRLTVT.

The chain uses TRBV28 and TRBJ2-5, with TRBD2 as a possible D gene (6 bases). The germline CDR1 and CDR2 sequences are MDHEN and SYDVKM. This CDR3 is 14 amino acids long. V lost 3 bases to trimming and J lost 4 bases, with 12 bases between them. CDR3 sequence reads: CASSFGGIGETQYF. The CDR3 DNA is TGTGCCAGCAGTTTTGGGGGGATTGGAGAGACCCAGTACTTC.

The rearrangement joins TRBV7-2 to TRBJ2-3; D is unclear. The CDR3 has 15 amino acids. Trimming removed 1 base at V and 4 bases at J, with 12 bases between. From germline, CDR1 is SGHTA and CDR2 FQGNSA. CDR3 bases: TGTGCCAGCAGCTTAGGCCGGGTCGGTGCAGATACGCAGTATTTT. This codes for CASSLGRVGADTQYF. The full variable domain, in which reference TRBV7-2 and TRBJ2-3 provide the parts outside the CDR3, is GAGVSQSPSNKVTEKGKDVELRCDPISGHTALYWYRQSLGQGLEFLIYFQGNSAPDKSGLPSDRFSAERTGGSVSTLTIQRTQQEDSAVYLCASSLGRVGADTQYFGPGTRLTVL.

This chain connects TRBV2 to TRBJ1-2, with D hard to call. The CDR3 has 13 residues. Trimming pared 5 bases from V and 7 bases from J, leaving 14 bases between. Germline V gene sequence: CDR1 SNHLY, CDR2 FYNNEI. CDR3 coding DNA: TGTGCCAGCAGTCTCCACGGAGGAAGTGGCTACACCTTC. Its translation: CASSLHGGSGYTF.

The chain has TRBV10-3 and TRBJ1-1; maybe TRBD1 (5 bases). This CDR3 has 13 residues. V was cut by 5 bases and J by 3 bases, with 10 bases left in between. The germline V gene has CDR1 ENHRY and CDR2 SYGVKD. In DNA form, the CDR3 reads TGTGCCATCAGTATAACAGGAGACACTGAAGCTTTCTTT. Translation: CAISITGDTEAFF.

Of note for this clone: One junction end does not reproduce the germline sequence, and a read error may be involved. The V call is TRBV2, the J call TRBJ2-1; D remains ambiguous. The CDR3 runs 14 residues. Germline loops: CDR1 SNHLY, CDR2 FYNNEI. The CDR3 DNA reads TGTGCCAGCAGTAAAGCGAAGCTGGACAATGAGCAGTTCTTC. It specifies CASSKAKLDNEQFF.

CDR3 loop: CASSSGNKASGDTQYF. The CDR3 nucleotides read TGCGCCAGCAGCTCCGGGAATAAGGCCTCGGGAGATACGCAGTATTTT. The chain combines TRBV5-1 with TRBJ2-3; D is perhaps TRBD2 (5 bases). The V gene's germline CDR1 is SGHRS and CDR2 YFSETQ. The CDR3 loop spans 16 amino acids. With 3 bases removed from V and 5 bases from J, the gap between germline ends came to 19 bases.

This sequence joins TRBV6-6 and TRBJ2-7; possibly TRBD2 for D (6 bases). Deletions cut 4 bases from V and 3 bases from J, with 10 bases between. Germline CDR1 MNHNY, CDR2 SVGAGI (reference sequence). The CDR3 has 13 amino acids. CDR3 protein: CASSSSEGYEQYF. The CDR3 DNA sequence: TGTGCCAGCAGTTCCTCGGAGGGCTACGAGCAGTACTTC.

The sample holds a few counts of this clone. This sequence joins TRBV4-1 and TRBJ1-3, with a tentative D call TRBD1 (6 bases). CDR1 and CDR2 from the germline V gene are MGHRA and YSYEKL. The CDR3 loop spans 15 amino acids. V was clipped by 3 bases and J by 0 bases, with 9 bases between them. The CDR3 loop is CASSHPRGSGNTIYF. The CDR3 DNA is TGCGCCAGCAGCCACCCCAGGGGCTCTGGAAACACCATATATTTT.

The chain combines TRBV5-1 with TRBJ1-2; maybe TRBD1 (6 bases). Trimming left V 4 bases short and J 2 bases short, with 15 bases between. The CDR3 is 15 residues long. The germline gives CDR1 SGHRS, CDR2 YFSETQ. The CDR3 DNA follows: TGCGCCAGCAGCCCGTCACAGGGAGGGAACTATGGCTACACCTTC. As protein: CASSPSQGGNYGYTF.

This chain connects TRBV4-3 to TRBJ2-7, with no clear D. Trimming removed 3 bases at V and 5 bases at J, with 23 bases between. The CDR3 loop spans 17 amino acids. In germline, CDR1 is LGHNA, CDR2 YSLEER. CDR3 nucleotide sequence: TGCGCCAGCAGCCAGGCCCGCTATAGCAATGCTCTCAACGAGCAGTACTTC. Translating gives CASSQARYSNALNEQYF.

The chain joins TRBV19 to TRBJ1-3, with D uncertain. From germline, CDR1 is LNHDA and CDR2 SQIVND (reference sequence). Trimming removed 10 bases from V and 0 bases from J, with 7 bases in between. The CDR3 runs to 12 residues. The CDR3 region is CATSSSGNTIYF. CDR3 DNA sequence: TGTGCCACGTCGAGCTCTGGAAACACCATATATTTT.

The rearrangement links TRBV4-3 to TRBJ2-3; TRBD2 agrees at 9 bases. CDR1 and CDR2 (germline): LGHNA, YSLEER. This CDR3 region has 16 residues. J was trimmed by 2 bases and V by 0 bases; bases with no gene match: 3. The CDR3 DNA follows: TGCGCCAGCAGCCAAGATGCGGGGGGGAACACAGATACGCAGTATTTT. This codes for CASSQDAGGNTDTQYF.

The chain joins TRBV9 to TRBJ1-1; D is ambiguous. Germline CDR1 SGDLS, CDR2 YYNGEE. V gave up 3 bases and J gave up 0 bases, with 6 bases separating them. The CDR3 has 13 amino acids. The CDR3 region has the DNA TGTGCCAGCAGCGCTCGAGTGAACACTGAAGCTTTCTTT. It encodes CASSARVNTEAFF.

V is TRBV6-5 and J is TRBJ2-1; 7 bases map to TRBD2. The CDR3 is 15 amino acids. CDR1 is MNHEY and CDR2 is SVGAGI in the germline V gene. J lost 2 bases, V lost 6 bases, and 7 bases had no gene match. The CDR3 loop reads CASSTSGTTYNEQFF. DNA of the CDR3: TGTGCCAGCAGCACCAGCGGGACGACCTACAATGAGCAGTTCTTC.

The chain combines TRBV30 with TRBJ1-1; no reliable D call. The germline CDR1 and CDR2 sequences are GTSNPN and SVGIG (reference sequence). V lost 0 bases, J lost 1 base, and 6 bases lay in between. The CDR3 length is 13 residues. CDR3 protein: CAWSVQTNTEAFF. CDR3 DNA sequence: TGTGCCTGGAGTGTACAGACGAACACTGAAGCTTTCTTT. Full variable domain (outside the CDR3, taken from reference TRBV30 and TRBJ1-1): SQTIHQWPATLVQPVGSPLSLECTVEGTSNPNLYWYRQAAGRGLQLLFYSVGIGQISSEVPQNLSASRPQDRQFILSSKKLLLSDSGFYLCAWSVQTNTEAFFGQGTRLTVV.

The chain uses TRBV11-2 and TRBJ1-2; D unresolved. Germline V gene data show CDR1 as SGHAT and CDR2 as FQNNGV. The CDR3 sequence is 15 residues long. The V gene lost 2 bases and the J gene lost 2 bases, with 12 bases spanning the gap. The CDR3 is CASSLSSARNYGYTF. Written as DNA, the CDR3 is TGTGCCAGCAGCTTATCCAGTGCCAGAAACTATGGCTACACCTTC.

The chain couples TRBV4-1 to TRBJ1-5; no clear D gene. V gave up 0 bases and J gave up 3 bases, with 12 bases separating them. There are 16 residues in the CDR3. Germline loops: CDR1 MGHRA, CDR2 YSYEKL. The CDR3 bases are TGCGCCAGCAGCCAAGATCAGGCGGGGTTCAATCAGCCCCAGCATTTT. It is translated as CASSQDQAGFNQPQHF.

This clone occurred once. The chain couples TRBV30 to TRBJ2-1; the D gene is possibly TRBD2 (6 bases). V shed 1 base and J shed 0 bases, with 13 bases lying between them. This CDR3 is 16 amino acids long. Germline loops: CDR1 GTSNPN, CDR2 SVGIG (reference sequence). The DNA for the CDR3 is TGTGCCTGGAGTGGGGGAGGCGCCCGCTCCTACAATGAGCAGTTCTTC. Residues: CAWSGGGARSYNEQFF.

V usage is TRBV5-1 and J usage is TRBJ1-1, with 8 bases that match TRBD1. The V segment lost 3 bases and the J segment 4 bases; nucleotides outside the gene matches: 8. The germline CDR1 and CDR2 sequences are SGHRS and YFSETQ. The CDR3 has 15 residues. This CDR3 is CASSSSGGLGTEAFF. CDR3 DNA: TGCGCCAGCAGCTCATCAGGGGGCCTGGGCACTGAAGCTTTCTTT. Based on the CDR3 plus reference TRBV5-1 and TRBJ1-1, the full variable domain is KAGVTQTPRYLIKTRGQQVTLSCSPISGHRSVSWYQQTPGQGLQFLFEYFSETQRNKGNFPGRFSGRQFSNSRSEMNVSTLELGDSALYLCASSSSGGLGTEAFFGQGTRLTVV.

The chain carries TRBV7-9 and TRBJ1-4; no definite D call. This CDR3 contains 15 residues. Trimming pared 5 bases from V and 3 bases from J, leaving 13 bases between. Germline V gene lookup returns CDR1 SEHNR and CDR2 FQNEAQ (reference sequence). The CDR3 spells CASSPKKEANEKLFF. CDR3 bases: TGTGCCAGCAGCCCTAAGAAAGAGGCTAATGAAAAACTGTTTTTT.

V is TRBV27 and J is TRBJ2-5, with 11 bases fitting TRBD1. Trimming removed 6 bases from V and 3 bases from J; junction bases left unmatched: 6. Germline CDR1 is MNHEY and CDR2 is SMNVEV (reference sequence). This CDR3 is 15 amino acids long. In nucleotides, the CDR3 is TGTGCCAGCAGCGGACAGGGGGCTGGAGAAGAGACCCAGTACTTC. Translation gives CASSGQGAGEETQYF.

J is TRBJ2-7 and V is TRBV7-2; 8 nucleotides line up with TRBD1. V was pared by 4 bases and J by 7 bases, with 3 bases of the junction left unmatched. In germline, CDR1 is SGHTA, CDR2 FQGNSA. This CDR3 spans 12 amino acids. The CDR3 loop is CASSSTGGEQYF. As DNA, the CDR3 is TGTGCCAGCAGCTCCACAGGGGGGGAGCAGTACTTC.